The 4 T cell receptor beta chains given below trace back to one sample, sequenced in a study of blood T cells in healthy people across ages. Next came a second PCR, run for about 6 to 12 cycles, which used a sample-barcoded 5' primer along with a J-beta primer mix. From the 5' RACE reads, TCRdb called clonotypes with MiXCR, one entry per CDR3 protein. The sample comprises 550,000 to 600,000 distinct CDR3 sequences, 45% to 55% of which are singletons, and around 23% rests with the top ten. Input material: blood. These receptors were taken from a man older than 75 in good health.

This clonotype was seen a few times. The CDR3 DNA reads TGCAGTGCTAGACAAGACGGACTAGCGCTTAATGAGCAGTTCTTC. Translated, it gives CSARQDGLALNEQFF. The chain employs TRBV20-1 and TRBJ2-1; 9 bases are a match to TRBD2. J was trimmed by 7 bases and V by 2 bases; bases with no gene match: 9. The CDR3 extends over 15 amino acids. Germline CDR1 and CDR2: DFQATT and SNEGSKA (reference sequence).

This clonotype was picked up one time. This chain joins TRBV5-1 and TRBJ2-1, with 11 bases fitting TRBD2. Germline values: CDR1 SGHRS, CDR2 YFSETQ. The CDR3 totals 19 residues. The J segment lost 4 bases and the V segment lost 4 bases, leaving 16 bases of the junction unmatched. CDR3 region: CASSLRVAGGDEAYNEQFF. CDR3 DNA sequence: TGCGCCAGCAGCCTGCGGGTAGCGGGAGGGGATGAGGCATACAATGAGCAGTTCTTC.

V and J are TRBV20-1 and TRBJ2-1; 11 bases agree with TRBD2. The junction had 4 bases not matched to a gene; V was cut back by 2 bases and J by 4 bases. The germline V gene has CDR1 DFQATT and CDR2 SNEGSKA (reference sequence). This CDR3 is 15 amino acids long. DNA for the CDR3: TGCAGTGCTAGACACCTAGCGGGAGGATACAATGAGCAGTTCTTC. This codes for CSARHLAGGYNEQFF.

CDR3: CASSLYRNEVEAQYF. Here the CDR3 DNA reads TGTGCCAGCAGCTTATATCGGAATGAGGTGGAGGCCCAGTACTTC. The chain recombines TRBV7-2 with TRBJ2-5; the D gene is possibly TRBD2 (5 bases). Trimming shortened V by 2 bases and J by 9 bases, and 19 bases separated the two germline ends. Germline CDR1 reads SGHTA; CDR2 reads FQGNSA. The CDR3 is 15 amino acids.